The clone carrying this T cell receptor beta chain was counted only a few times. Its antigen is unidentified. The sample belongs to a study of beta chain features in type 1 diabetes. Study as a whole: About 110 million sorted cells were examined across all samples.

Germline V CDR1 and CDR2: SQVTM, ANQGSEA. The V gene end was trimmed by 7 bases and the J gene end by 1 base; junction bases not matched to a gene: 5. This CDR3 is built from 13 residues. TCRB transcripts that were expressed got sequenced, as all of the isolated RNA had been reverse transcribed. Assay used: immunoSEQ multiplex PCR; TCRdb lists only in-frame clones, some missing. The sample contains 400,000 or so clones, around a tenth of which appear only once. General study results and limits: All four CD4+ subsets of Type 1 diabetes patients contained TCRB CDR3s that were moderately but significantly shorter. Relative to healthy donors, patients appeared to have naive, central memory and Treg TCRB repertoires that were more similar.

The rearrangement links TRBV29-1 to TRBJ1-1; 8 bases line up with TRBD1. This receptor was taken from a man aged 25-40 years with type 1 diabetes. Material: central memory CD4+ T cells from blood. CDR3 region: CSAAGQGNTEAFF. In DNA form, the CDR3 reads TGCAGCGCCGCCGGACAGGGGAACACTGAAGCTTTCTTT.